The 12 T cell receptor beta chains in this list originate from one sample, sequenced in a study of blood T cells in healthy people across ages. A second PCR of roughly 6 to 12 cycles used a sample-barcoded 5' primer and a J-beta primer mix. From the 5' RACE reads, TCRdb called clonotypes with MiXCR, one entry per CDR3 protein. Here the sample spans approximately 1,100,000 distinct CDR3 sequences, 40% to 45% being singletons. Material: blood. Receptors were obtained from a woman aged 55 to 70 in good health.

This chain links TRBV4-1 with TRBJ1-5, with 7 bases aligning to TRBD1. Trimming took 4 bases from V and 5 from J; bases not matched to a gene: 11. This CDR3 has 16 amino acids. From germline, CDR1 is MGHRA and CDR2 YSYEKL. In nucleotides, the CDR3 is TGCGCCAGCAGCCCCACGGACAGGTTTGGGGATCAGCCCCAGCATTTT. This codes for CASSPTDRFGDQPQHF.

About this clonotype itself: One end of the junction fails to match germline, which may point to a read error. The chain recombines TRBV7-9 with TRBJ2-1; no reliable D call. CDR3 length equals 15 residues. Germline V gene sequence: CDR1 SEHNR, CDR2 FQNEAQ (reference sequence). The CDR3 loop reads CASSLGRSSYNGQFF. As DNA, the CDR3 is TGTGCCAGCAGCTTAGGCAGGAGCTCCTACAATGGGCAGTTCTTC.

The V and J genes are TRBV15 and TRBJ2-4; no clear D gene. The CDR3 length is 15 residues. The germline V and J ends were trimmed by 0 bases and 0 bases, with 6 bases remaining between them. Germline V lookup: CDR1 LNHNV, CDR2 YYDKDF (reference sequence). CDR3 sequence (DNA): TGTGCCACCAGCAGAGATCCACTAGCCAAAAACATTCAGTACTTC. It codes for CATSRDPLAKNIQYF.

V gene TRBV28 combines with J gene TRBJ2-7, with D unclear. Germline lookup yields CDR1 MDHEN and CDR2 SYDVKM. The CDR3 runs to 15 residues. Between the trimmed V and J ends, which lost 3 bases and 0 bases, there was a span of 12 bases. CDR3 in DNA: TGTGCCAGCAGTTTTTATCCGGCAAGCTCCTACGAGCAGTACTTC. Residues: CASSFYPASSYEQYF. The full variable domain, in which reference TRBV28 and TRBJ2-7 provide the parts outside the CDR3, is DVKVTQSSRYLVKRTGEKVFLECVQDMDHENMFWYRQDPGLGLRLIYFSYDVKMKEKGDIPEGYSVSREKKERFSLILESASTNQTSMYLCASSFYPASSYEQYFGPGTRLTVT.

The chain carries TRBV20-1 and TRBJ2-1; 14 positions match TRBD2. Germline CDR1 reads DFQATT; CDR2 reads SNEGSKA (reference sequence). The CDR3 is 16 residues long. V shed 6 bases and J 9 bases; nucleotides not matched to a gene: 13. CDR3 bases: TGCAGTGCGGCTGGGATGCCGGGACTAGCGGGAGTTGAGCAGTTCTTC. Amino acid sequence: CSAAGMPGLAGVEQFF.

V usage is TRBV3-1 and J usage is TRBJ2-1, with 11 bases matching TRBD2. CDR1 is LGHDT and CDR2 is YNNKEL in the germline V gene (reference sequence). J was trimmed by 1 base and V by 0 bases; bases with no gene match: 5. The CDR3 sequence is 18 residues long. CDR3 amino acids: CASSQDPSGRPSYNEQFF. The CDR3 nucleotides read TGTGCCAGCAGCCAAGATCCTAGCGGGAGGCCTTCCTACAATGAGCAGTTCTTC.

The CDR3 coding sequence is TGTGCCACCAGTGCCGGGACAGTGGGCCATGAGCAGTTCTTC. Its translation: CATSAGTVGHEQFF. The rearrangement links TRBV24-1 to TRBJ2-1, with 7 nucleotides matching TRBD1. The CDR3 runs 14 residues. The germline V gene has CDR1 KGHDR and CDR2 SFDVKD. V trimming: 5 bases; J trimming: 8 bases; junction bases outside the gene matches: 8.

V is TRBV7-9 and J is TRBJ2-1; 11 nucleotides align to TRBD1. The CDR3 is made up of 15 amino acids. V trimming: 3 bases; J trimming: 7 bases; junction bases outside the gene matches: 5. The V gene's germline CDR1 is SEHNR and CDR2 FQNEAQ (reference sequence). The CDR3 region has the DNA TGTGCCAGCAGCTTGGGGACAGGGGGAAGAAATGAGCAGTTCTTC. It is translated as CASSLGTGGRNEQFF. Complete variable domain (other parts from reference TRBV7-9 and TRBJ2-1): DTGVSQNPRHKITKRGQNVTFRCDPISEHNRLYWYRQTLGQGPEFLTYFQNEAQLEKSRLLSDRFSAERPKGSFSTLEIQRTEQGDSAMYLCASSLGTGGRNEQFFGPGTRLTVL.

The V and J genes are TRBV5-6 and TRBJ2-3, with D tentatively TRBD2 (5 bases). V dropped 3 bases and J dropped 6 bases, with 8 bases sitting between them. The CDR3 totals 12 residues. Germline lookup yields CDR1 SGHDT and CDR2 YYEEEE. CDR3 coding DNA: TGTGCCAGCAGCTACGGACTCGATACGCAGTATTTT. This translates into CASSYGLDTQYF.

The chain employs TRBV9 and TRBJ2-3, with 7 bases fitting TRBD1. The CDR3 has 16 amino acids. CDR1 and CDR2 (germline): SGDLS, YYNGEE. J lost 0 bases, V lost 0 bases, and 4 bases had no gene match. CDR3 sequence (DNA): TGTGCCAGCAGCGTAGAGGGGGCCATGAGCACAGATACGCAGTATTTT. It translates to CASSVEGAMSTDTQYF.

This clonotype was seen ten or more times. The rearrangement links TRBV27 to TRBJ2-7, with a weak D call TRBD2 (5 bases). Trimming removed 5 bases from V and 0 bases from J, with 11 bases in between. The CDR3 sequence is 14 residues long. CDR1 and CDR2 from the germline V gene are MNHEY and SMNVEV (reference sequence). CDR3 sequence (DNA): TGTGCCAGCAGTCCCTACGGGGTCTCCTACGAGCAGTACTTC. It translates to CASSPYGVSYEQYF.

This clonotype was detected a few times. This chain joins TRBV5-1 and TRBJ2-1; D gene ambiguous. Trimming removed 5 bases at V and 1 base at J, with 13 bases between. This CDR3 has 15 amino acids. In germline, CDR1 is SGHRS, CDR2 YFSETQ. The CDR3 DNA follows: TGCGCCAGCAGTGGGGAAGGGTTATCCTACAATGAGCAGTTCTTC. Protein product: CASSGEGLSYNEQFF.